These 3 T cell receptor beta chains originate from one sample sequenced in a study of identical twins. TCRdb recomputed calls from the 5' RACE reads with MiXCR, one row per CDR3 protein. Among approximately 630,000 distinct CDR3 sequences, roughly 7.1% were seen once, and the ten largest hold 1.6%. This sample was also put to use in a study of yellow fever vaccine responses in identical twins.

Sequenced sample: PBMCs. Source of these receptors: a woman between 18 and 29 years old in good health.

This chain uses TRBV29-1 with TRBJ2-1; TRBD2 matches at 11 bases. The CDR3 totals 17 residues. Germline V gene data show CDR1 as SQVTM and CDR2 as ANQGSEA. V lost 1 base, J lost 6 bases, and 11 bases stayed unmatched. The CDR3 sequence is CSVEGKLLAGGLNEQFF. The CDR3 DNA reads as TGCAGCGTTGAAGGGAAGCTGCTAGCGGGAGGTCTCAATGAGCAGTTCTTC.

J is TRBJ2-2 and V is TRBV5-1; no definite D call. Per the germline V gene, CDR1 is SGHRS and CDR2 is YFSETQ. V was trimmed by 9 bases and J by 1 base, leaving 10 bases between them. The CDR3 contains 13 residues. The CDR3 loop reads CATHSGNTGELFF. The CDR3 DNA reads TGCGCCACACACTCGGGGAACACCGGGGAGCTGTTTTTT.

The table lists this clonotype with a few counts. The genes are TRBV20-1 and TRBJ2-7, with TRBD2 as a possible D gene (5 bases). Germline V CDR1 and CDR2: DFQATT, SNEGSKA (reference sequence). The CDR3 is 11 residues long. V was cut by 5 bases and J by 6 bases, with 11 bases left in between. CDR3 nucleotide sequence: TGCAGTGCTCCGCTGGGAGTCGAGCAGTACGTC. It is translated as CSAPLGVEQYV.